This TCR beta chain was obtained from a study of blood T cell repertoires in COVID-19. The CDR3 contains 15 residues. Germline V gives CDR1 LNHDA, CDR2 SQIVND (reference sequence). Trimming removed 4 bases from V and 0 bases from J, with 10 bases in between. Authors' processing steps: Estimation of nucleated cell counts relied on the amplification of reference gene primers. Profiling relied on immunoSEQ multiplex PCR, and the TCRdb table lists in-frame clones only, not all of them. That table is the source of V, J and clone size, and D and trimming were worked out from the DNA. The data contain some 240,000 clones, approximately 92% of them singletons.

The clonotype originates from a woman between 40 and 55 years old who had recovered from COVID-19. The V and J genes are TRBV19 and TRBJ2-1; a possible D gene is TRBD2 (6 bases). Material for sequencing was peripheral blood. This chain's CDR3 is CASSNMGGSYNEQFF. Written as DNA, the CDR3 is TGTGCCAGTAGTAATATGGGGGGCTCCTACAATGAGCAGTTCTTC.